Listed below are T cell receptor beta chains from one sample, sequenced in a study of graft-versus-host responses after intestinal transplantation. Produced via immunoSEQ multiplex PCR; TCRdb's table is partial and in-frame only. The repertoire holds roughly 80,000 clones, with 80% to 95% as singletons. The material was PBMCs, obtained 98 days after intestinal transplantation. The receptors were gathered from a human patient who received an intestinal transplant, so some T cells may come from the graft donor. Both conserved end residues are part of each CDR3. The order of the fields is clone size, J gene, V gene, D gene, CDR3 DNA, CDR3 protein. The D gene is left open where the match is weak. Part of the rows lack a size; the others show once, few, many or a class for expanded clones.

clone size: -
J gene: TRBJ1-1
V gene: TRBV7-8
D gene: -
CDR3 DNA: TGTGCCAGCAGCTACTGGGACACTGAAGCTTTCTTT
CDR3 protein: CASSYWDTEAFF

clone size: few
J gene: TRBJ2-2
V gene: TRBV6-6
D gene: -
CDR3 DNA: TGTGCCAGCAGAAGAGTACAGGGTAACACCGGGGAGCTGTTTTTT
CDR3 protein: CASRRVQGNTGELFF

clone size: -
J gene: TRBJ2-7
V gene: TRBV10-1
D gene: TRBD1
CDR3 DNA: TGCGCCAGCGGGGACAGGGGAACCTACGAGCAGTACTTC
CDR3 protein: CASGDRGTYEQYF

clone size: -
J gene: TRBJ1-4
V gene: TRBV28
D gene: -
CDR3 DNA: TGTGCCAGCAGAAAAACAGGGTCTAATGAAAAACTGTTTTTT
CDR3 protein: CASRKTGSNEKLFF

clone size: -
J gene: TRBJ2-1
V gene: TRBV6-5
D gene: -
CDR3 DNA: TGTGCCAGCAGGAAAGACAGATTCTACAATGAGCAGTTCTTC
CDR3 protein: CASRKDRFYNEQFF

clone size: -
J gene: TRBJ1-2
V gene: TRBV28
D gene: TRBD1
CDR3 DNA: TGTGCCAGCAGTTTTGTGCAGGGGGCAGACGGCTACACCTTC
CDR3 protein: CASSFVQGADGYTF

clone size: -
J gene: TRBJ1-2
V gene: TRBV28
D gene: -
CDR3 DNA: TGTGCCAGCAGTCTCGCCCTGGCGGGCTATGGCTACACCTTC
CDR3 protein: CASSLALAGYGYTF

clone size: -
J gene: TRBJ2-1
V gene: TRBV27
D gene: -
CDR3 DNA: TGTGCCAGCAGTTTAAATGGACTTGGATGGCAGTTCTTC
CDR3 protein: CASSLNGLGWQFF

clone size: -
J gene: TRBJ1-6
V gene: TRBV4-1
D gene: TRBD1
CDR3 DNA: TGCGCCAGCAGCGGTGGGGACAGGGAAGGATCACCCCTCCACTTT
CDR3 protein: CASSGGDREGSPLHF

clone size: -
J gene: TRBJ2-3
V gene: TRBV6-6
D gene: -
CDR3 DNA: TGTGCCAGCAGTTACGCGACTAGTTCAGATACGCAGTATTTT
CDR3 protein: CASSYATSSDTQYF

clone size: -
J gene: TRBJ1-5
V gene: TRBV5-4
D gene: TRBD1
CDR3 DNA: TGTGCCAGCAGCCCGGGGGGAGGGGGCGAGTATCAGCCCCAGCATTTT
CDR3 protein: CASSPGGGGEYQPQHF

clone size: -
J gene: TRBJ2-5
V gene: TRBV9
D gene: -
CDR3 DNA: TGTGCCAGCAGCGTCAAGACCCAGTACTTC
CDR3 protein: CASSVKTQYF

clone size: -
J gene: TRBJ1-5
V gene: TRBV10-2
D gene: TRBD1
CDR3 DNA: TGCGCCAGCACTTCAGGACAGGGCAATCAGCCCCAGCATTTT
CDR3 protein: CASTSGQGNQPQHF

clone size: -
J gene: TRBJ2-7
V gene: TRBV21-1
D gene: -
CDR3 DNA: TGTGCCAGCAGCAAAGGCAGGGGTAAAGGGACTGGCGCCTACGAGCAGTACTTC
CDR3 protein: CASSKGRGKGTGAYEQYF

clone size: -
J gene: TRBJ2-7
V gene: TRBV14
D gene: -
CDR3 DNA: TGTGCCAGCAGCCAATCCAGCTACGAGCAGTACTTC
CDR3 protein: CASSQSSYEQYF

clone size: -
J gene: TRBJ2-4
V gene: TRBV6-7
D gene: TRBD1
CDR3 DNA: TGTGCCAGCAGTTACCGGGACAGGGCCAAAAACATTCAGTACTTC
CDR3 protein: CASSYRDRAKNIQYF

clone size: -
J gene: TRBJ2-1
V gene: TRBV28
D gene: -
CDR3 DNA: TGTGCCAGCAGTACAGGGAGGCAGGATGAGCAGTTCTTC
CDR3 protein: CASSTGRQDEQFF

clone size: -
J gene: TRBJ2-7
V gene: TRBV6-1
D gene: -
CDR3 DNA: TGTGCCAGCACAGAGAGGGCGAGGGGTTACGAGCAGTACTTC
CDR3 protein: CASTERARGYEQYF

clone size: -
J gene: TRBJ2-7
V gene: TRBV6-5
D gene: -
CDR3 DNA: TGTGCCAGCAGCCGCACTAGTACCTACGAGCAGTACTTC
CDR3 protein: CASSRTSTYEQYF

clone size: -
J gene: TRBJ2-7
V gene: TRBV5-4
D gene: TRBD1
CDR3 DNA: TGTGCCAGCAGCGTCCGGGACAGGGGGGACGAGCAGTACTTC
CDR3 protein: CASSVRDRGDEQYF

clone size: -
J gene: TRBJ2-1
V gene: TRBV4-1
D gene: TRBD2
CDR3 DNA: TGCGCCAGCAGCCGACTAGCGGGAGGAAGGGTAAATGAGCAGTTCTTC
CDR3 protein: CASSRLAGGRVNEQFF

clone size: -
J gene: TRBJ2-7
V gene: TRBV4-1
D gene: -
CDR3 DNA: TGCGCCAGCAGCCCCTTCCTGGCCTACGAGCAGTACTTC
CDR3 protein: CASSPFLAYEQYF

clone size: once
J gene: TRBJ2-5
V gene: TRBV7-6
D gene: -
CDR3 DNA: TGTGCCAGCAGCTTGGTCGGGGGCTCAGGGGAGACCCAGTACTTC
CDR3 protein: CASSLVGGSGETQYF

clone size: -
J gene: TRBJ1-4
V gene: TRBV27
D gene: TRBD1
CDR3 DNA: TGTGCCAGCAGGAAGGGACAGGGGGCAGGAAAACTGTTTTTT
CDR3 protein: CASRKGQGAGKLFF

clone size: few
J gene: TRBJ2-3
V gene: TRBV4-2
D gene: TRBD2
CDR3 DNA: TGTGCCAGCAGCCAAGACCGGGGGGGCACAGATACGCAGTATTTT
CDR3 protein: CASSQDRGGTDTQYF

clone size: -
J gene: TRBJ1-5
V gene: TRBV6-5
D gene: -
CDR3 DNA: TGTGCCAGCAGTGATCCAGGGGCCCAGCATTTT
CDR3 protein: CASSDPGAQHF

clone size: -
J gene: TRBJ1-2
V gene: TRBV7-3
D gene: TRBD1
CDR3 DNA: TGTGCCAGCAGCTTAGGGACAGGGTACTATGGCTACACCTTC
CDR3 protein: CASSLGTGYYGYTF

clone size: -
J gene: TRBJ2-7
V gene: TRBV5-1
D gene: -
CDR3 DNA: TGCGCCAGCAGCCGGGAAGGGAGTTACGAGCAGTACTTC
CDR3 protein: CASSREGSYEQYF

clone size: -
J gene: TRBJ2-5
V gene: TRBV7-6
D gene: -
CDR3 DNA: TGTGCCAGCAGCTTAGGCACTACGACGGAGACCCAGTACTTC
CDR3 protein: CASSLGTTTETQYF

clone size: few
J gene: TRBJ2-7
V gene: TRBV4-1
D gene: -
CDR3 DNA: TGCGCCAGCAGCCAAGTTACAGGGTTCTCCTACGAGCAGTACTTC
CDR3 protein: CASSQVTGFSYEQYF

clone size: -
J gene: TRBJ2-3
V gene: TRBV5-4
D gene: TRBD1
CDR3 DNA: TGTGCCAGCAGCACTCGACAGGGAAGCACAGATACGCAGTATTTT
CDR3 protein: CASSTRQGSTDTQYF

clone size: -
J gene: TRBJ2-7
V gene: TRBV4-1
D gene: -
CDR3 DNA: TGCGCCAGCAGCCAAGTATTGTTTCGGACAGAGACCTACGAGCAGTACTTC
CDR3 protein: CASSQVLFRTETYEQYF

clone size: -
J gene: TRBJ2-4
V gene: TRBV4-1
D gene: TRBD2
CDR3 DNA: TGCGCCAGCAGCCCTCAGCGGGGGCGGACCAAAAACATTCAGTACTTC
CDR3 protein: CASSPQRGRTKNIQYF

clone size: -
J gene: TRBJ2-7
V gene: TRBV29-1
D gene: TRBD1
CDR3 DNA: TGCAGCGTTCGGACAGGGGTCTCCTACGAGCAGTACTTC
CDR3 protein: CSVRTGVSYEQYF

clone size: -
J gene: TRBJ1-1
V gene: TRBV6-1
D gene: -
CDR3 DNA: TGTGCCACCTACCGGGGACACCCCACTGAAGCTTTCTTT
CDR3 protein: CATYRGHPTEAFF

clone size: -
J gene: TRBJ1-6
V gene: TRBV27
D gene: -
CDR3 DNA: TGTGCCAGCAGTTTGAGCTCCTATAATTCACCCCTCCACTTT
CDR3 protein: CASSLSSYNSPLHF

clone size: -
J gene: TRBJ2-3
V gene: TRBV2
D gene: -
CDR3 DNA: TGTGCCAGCAGTGAACCGCGGCGGGATACGCAGTATTTT
CDR3 protein: CASSEPRRDTQYF

clone size: once
J gene: TRBJ2-7
V gene: TRBV27
D gene: TRBD2
CDR3 DNA: TGTGCCAGCAGTTCACCTCTTAAGACTAGCCGAAAAACCTACGAGCAGTACTTC
CDR3 protein: CASSSPLKTSRKTYEQYF

clone size: -
J gene: TRBJ2-3
V gene: TRBV6-6
D gene: -
CDR3 DNA: TGTGCCAGCAGTCCGACAGGGACTGATACGCAGTATTTT
CDR3 protein: CASSPTGTDTQYF

clone size: -
J gene: TRBJ1-2
V gene: TRBV7-9
D gene: -
CDR3 DNA: TGTGCCAGCAGCTTAAACCCCCTCTACTATGGCTACACCTTC
CDR3 protein: CASSLNPLYYGYTF

clone size: -
J gene: TRBJ2-3
V gene: TRBV10-3
D gene: -
CDR3 DNA: TGTGCCATCAGCTCCGGGACCACAAGGGGTACGCAGTATTTT
CDR3 protein: CAISSGTTRGTQYF

clone size: -
J gene: TRBJ1-5
V gene: TRBV19
D gene: TRBD1
CDR3 DNA: TGTGCCAGTAGTATAGATCTATTCAGGGGGTTGGATCAGCCCCAGCATTTT
CDR3 protein: CASSIDLFRGLDQPQHF

clone size: -
J gene: TRBJ1-2
V gene: TRBV13
D gene: -
CDR3 DNA: TGTGCCAGCAGCCGTTGGAGGGTGTTGGATGGCTACACCTTC
CDR3 protein: CASSRWRVLDGYTF

clone size: -
J gene: TRBJ2-5
V gene: TRBV27
D gene: -
CDR3 DNA: TGTGCCAGCAGTTTAAGGCTAGCAGAGACCCAGTACTTC
CDR3 protein: CASSLRLAETQYF

clone size: -
J gene: TRBJ2-5
V gene: TRBV11-1
D gene: -
CDR3 DNA: TGTGCCAGCAGCTTATATGGATTACAAGAGACCCAGTACTTC
CDR3 protein: CASSLYGLQETQYF

clone size: -
J gene: TRBJ1-1
V gene: TRBV6-4
D gene: TRBD1
CDR3 DNA: TGTGCCAGCAGTGATGGGACAGGGACTGAAGCTTTCTTT
CDR3 protein: CASSDGTGTEAFF

clone size: -
J gene: TRBJ1-6
V gene: TRBV6-6
D gene: TRBD1
CDR3 DNA: TGTGCCAGCAGTTACATAGGACAGGGCTCACCCCTCCACTTT
CDR3 protein: CASSYIGQGSPLHF

clone size: -
J gene: TRBJ2-1
V gene: TRBV11-2
D gene: TRBD1
CDR3 DNA: TGTGCCAGCAGCTTAGATCACAGGGGAGAGCAGTTCTTC
CDR3 protein: CASSLDHRGEQFF

clone size: -
J gene: TRBJ2-3
V gene: TRBV9
D gene: -
CDR3 DNA: TGTGCCAGCAGCAGGTACGGACGACTAGTCACAGATACGCAGTATTTT
CDR3 protein: CASSRYGRLVTDTQYF

clone size: -
J gene: TRBJ2-7
V gene: TRBV19
D gene: TRBD1
CDR3 DNA: TGTGCCACAACGGACAGGGCCTACGAGCAGTACTTC
CDR3 protein: CATTDRAYEQYF